Here is one T cell receptor (beta chain) with its context. The J segment lost 4 bases and the V segment lost 2 bases, leaving 2 bases of the junction unmatched. CDR1 and CDR2 (germline): LGHNA, YNFKEQ. The CDR3 is 15 residues long. The data stem from a study of blood T cell repertoires in COVID-19. Clinical histories supplied by participants themselves formed the basis of cohort assignment. Each exposed participant met a COVID-19 case in the 2 weeks preceding study entry. Source study methods: Cell counts per sample came from amplifying reference gene primers. Profiled with immunoSEQ multiplex PCR; TCRdb holds only in-frame clones, not every one. V, J and clone size reflect that table, while D and trimming were determined from the DNA. The sample yields about 320,000 clones, around 85% seen once.

V usage is TRBV4-2 and J usage is TRBJ2-3; 11 bases agree with TRBD2. Sample: PBMCs or T cells enriched from blood (not recorded which). This TCR derives from a woman aged 25 to 39 who had been exposed to COVID-19. Written as DNA, the CDR3 is TGTGCCAGCAGCCAAACTAGCGGGAGTGCAGATACGCAGTATTTT. Translated, it gives CASSQTSGSADTQYF.